The 22 T cell receptor beta chains in this list originate from one sample, sequenced in a study of blood T cell repertoires in COVID-19. The table came from immunoSEQ multiplex PCR; TCRdb's copy has only in-frame clones and leaves some out. The sample has some 65,000 clones, around 93% seen once. Sequencing was done on a sample of peripheral blood. The receptors here all came from a man in his 70s with active COVID-19.

The chain has TRBV27 and TRBJ1-1; no clear D gene. CDR1 and CDR2 from the germline V gene are MNHEY and SMNVEV (reference sequence). V lost 0 bases and J lost 3, with 8 bases in between. The CDR3 consists of 14 residues. The CDR3 DNA reads as TGTGCCAGCAGTTTATCGTTCCGGGACACTGAAGCTTTCTTT. Translating gives CASSLSFRDTEAFF.

This sequence joins TRBV6-6 and TRBJ2-2, with 8 nucleotides matching TRBD2. From germline, CDR1 is MNHNY and CDR2 SVGAGI (reference sequence). J gave up 7 bases and V 8 bases, and 9 bases lay outside the gene matches. The CDR3 consists of 14 residues. The CDR3 nucleotides read TGTGCCAGCTTTACGGGGGGGCCGAACGGGGAGCTGTTTTTT. Amino acid sequence: CASFTGGPNGELFF.

The chain is built from TRBV3-1 (or the pseudogene TRBV3-2) and TRBJ2-3; 7 bases map to TRBD1. CDR3 size: 15 residues. CDR1 is LGHDT and CDR2 is YNNKEL in the germline V gene (reference sequence). The junction had 7 bases not matched to a gene; V was cut back by 4 bases and J by 3 bases. The CDR3 loop reads CASSRPGQSTDTQYF. The CDR3 coding sequence is TGTGCCAGCAGCCGGCCGGGACAGAGTACAGATACGCAGTATTTT.

V is TRBV13 and J is TRBJ2-3; TRBD2 aligns across 8 bases. The CDR3 extends over 14 amino acids. V shed 2 bases and J 11 bases; nucleotides not matched to a gene: 9. Germline V gene sequence: CDR1 PRHDT, CDR2 FYEKMQ (reference sequence). The CDR3 bases are TGTGCCAGCAGCTTACAAGCTAGCGGGTACCGGCAGTATTTT. Translated, it gives CASSLQASGYRQYF.

The rearrangement links TRBV29-1 to TRBJ2-3; no clear D. The germline V gene has CDR1 SQVTM and CDR2 ANQGSEA. V was shortened by 5 bases and J by 5 bases, with 17 bases between the two germline ends. The CDR3 totals 14 residues. DNA for the CDR3: TGCAGCGTTCGGGTCCCTATTCTAGGAGATACGCAGTATTTT. The encoded protein is CSVRVPILGDTQYF.

This sequence joins TRBV6-5 and TRBJ1-1, with 8 bases matching TRBD1. There are 14 residues in the CDR3. V lost 7 bases and J lost 5; bases outside the gene matches: 9. Germline CDR1 MNHEY, CDR2 SVGAGI. The DNA of the CDR3 is TGTGCCAGCACCACGCCAACAGGGGGGACTGAAGCTTTCTTT. Amino acids: CASTTPTGGTEAFF.

The chain joins TRBV14 to TRBJ2-5, with unresolved D. The V end lost 4 bases, the J end lost 2 bases, and 5 bases lay between the germline ends. The CDR3 has 12 residues. Germline V CDR1 and CDR2: SGHDN, FVKESK. CDR3 in DNA: TGTGCCAGCAGCCCAACACAAGAGACCCAGTACTTC. Its translation is CASSPTQETQYF.

This clone came up once. The chain joins TRBV15 to TRBJ1-1; D unclear. This CDR3 has 14 residues. CDR1 is LNHNV and CDR2 is YYDKDF in the germline V gene (reference sequence). With 8 bases removed from V and 3 bases from J, the gap between germline ends came to 16 bases. The CDR3 spells CATSSSGSHTEAFF. The CDR3 bases are TGTGCCACCTCATCTTCCGGGAGCCACACTGAAGCTTTCTTT.

The chain carries TRBV3-1 (or the pseudogene TRBV3-2) and TRBJ1-4; possible D gene TRBD1, 6 bases. V shed 2 bases and J shed 3 bases, with 10 bases lying between them. The germline CDR1 and CDR2 sequences are LGHDT and YNNKEL (reference sequence). This CDR3 has 15 amino acids. Written as DNA, the CDR3 is TGTGCCAGCAGCCAATTGACAGGAGCTAATGAAAAACTGTTTTTT. Residues: CASSQLTGANEKLFF.

The chain recombines TRBV18 with TRBJ2-7, with D possibly being TRBD2 (7 bases). Between the trimmed V and J ends, which lost 1 base and 4 bases, there was a span of 11 bases. The CDR3 runs to 14 residues. From germline, CDR1 is KGHSH and CDR2 LQKENI. CDR3 nucleotides: TGTGCCAGCTCACCACAGGGGGGGAGGTACGAGCAGTACTTC. Residues: CASSPQGGRYEQYF.

The chain links TRBV5-1 to TRBJ2-5, with 8 bases aligning to TRBD2. Germline V gene sequence: CDR1 SGHRS, CDR2 YFSETQ. The CDR3 totals 18 residues. Trimming took 0 bases from V and 2 from J; bases not matched to a gene: 12. CDR3 nucleotides: TGCGCCAGCAGCTTGGCCTTAGGAGTAGCGGGGACGCAAGAGACCCAGTACTTC. It yields the protein CASSLALGVAGTQETQYF.

This sequence joins TRBV5-5 and TRBJ2-1, with 8 bases lining up with TRBD2. The germline V gene encodes CDR1 SGHKS and CDR2 YYEKEE (reference sequence). J lost 1 base, V lost 3 bases, and 12 bases had no gene match. The CDR3 is made up of 18 amino acids. In nucleotides, the CDR3 is TGTGCCAGCAGCTCCTGGGTATTAGCGGGGTTATCCTACAATGAGCAGTTCTTC. This translates into CASSSWVLAGLSYNEQFF.

CDR3 coding DNA: TGTGCCAGCAGCCGCTCGTCGGGGTACACAGATACGCAGTATTTT. Translation: CASSRSSGYTDTQYF. This rearrangement joins TRBV7-2 to TRBJ2-3; possibly TRBD2 for D (5 bases). V was clipped by 5 bases and J by 2 bases, with 14 bases between them. Germline CDR1 reads SGHTA; CDR2 reads FQGNSA. The CDR3 covers 15 residues.

The chain links TRBV11-2 to TRBJ2-7, with D perhaps matching TRBD1 (6 bases). Trimming stripped 3 bases from V and 7 bases from J, with 16 bases between. Germline CDR1 reads SGHAT; CDR2 reads FQNNGV. The CDR3 has 14 residues. CDR3 region: CASSFLPGADEQYV. In nucleotides, the CDR3 is TGTGCCAGCAGCTTCTTACCAGGGGCGGATGAGCAGTACGTC.

The V call is TRBV7-3, the J call TRBJ2-7, with 7 bases matching TRBD1. Germline lookup yields CDR1 SGHTA and CDR2 FQGTGA. The CDR3 is made up of 15 amino acids. V gave up 5 bases and J gave up 3 bases; unmatched junction bases: 10. CDR3 sequence reads: CASSATGTAFYEQYF. CDR3 nucleotides: TGTGCCAGCAGCGCTACCGGGACAGCATTCTACGAGCAGTACTTC. Looking up the rest from reference TRBV7-3 and TRBJ2-7 gives the full variable domain: GAGVSQTPSNKVTEKGKYVELRCDPISGHTALYWYRQSLGQGPEFLIYFQGTGAADDSGLPNDRFFAVRPEGSVSTLKIQRTERGDSAVYLCASSATGTAFYEQYFGPGTRLTVT.

The chain joins TRBV3-1 (or the pseudogene TRBV3-2) to TRBJ1-2, with D possibly being TRBD1 (5 bases). The germline V and J ends were trimmed by 0 bases and 5 bases, with 16 bases remaining between them. Germline V gene sequence: CDR1 LGHDT, CDR2 YNNKEL (reference sequence). The CDR3 has 16 residues. CDR3 nucleotide sequence: TGTGCCAGCAGCCAAGATGGGCAGGGTTTACGTTATGGCTACACCTTC. This codes for CASSQDGQGLRYGYTF.

This clone was recorded only once. Here the CDR3 reads CASGLESRRTNYGYTF. In DNA form, the CDR3 reads TGTGCTAGTGGTTTGGAAAGTCGGAGGACCAACTATGGCTACACCTTC. V and J are TRBV12-5 and TRBJ1-2, with no clear D. The germline V gene has CDR1 LGHNT and CDR2 FRNRAP. The CDR3 sequence is 16 residues long. Trimming pared 1 base from V and 2 bases from J, leaving 14 bases between.

V is TRBV6-5 and J is TRBJ1-1, with D unresolved. Germline V lookup: CDR1 MNHEY, CDR2 SVGAGI. Trimming took 0 bases from V and 1 from J, leaving 3 bases between them. The CDR3 loop spans 13 amino acids. CDR3 residues: CASSYSRNTEAFF. CDR3 in DNA: TGTGCCAGCAGTTACTCTCGGAACACTGAAGCTTTCTTT.

The chain couples TRBV5-3 to TRBJ1-5; D not resolved. TRBV5-3 is an ORF, with its function uncertain. V was pared by 0 bases and J by 0 bases, with 16 bases between. CDR3 length equals 18 residues. The CDR3 reads CARSLGHTAPYSNQPQHF. The CDR3 DNA follows: TGTGCCAGAAGCTTGGGACATACTGCGCCATATAGCAATCAGCCCCAGCATTTT.

CDR3 sequence: CASSHGTGNYGYTF. The CDR3, as DNA: TGCGCCAGCAGCCACGGGACAGGGAACTATGGCTACACCTTC. The chain uses TRBV5-1 and TRBJ1-2; 9 positions agree with TRBD1. The V and J ends lost 4 bases and 2 bases, in that order; junction bases with no gene match: 3. The CDR3 loop spans 14 amino acids. Germline V gene lookup returns CDR1 SGHRS and CDR2 YFSETQ.

This chain uses TRBV4-1 with TRBJ1-6; 7 nucleotides agree with TRBD1. This CDR3 has 16 amino acids. V was clipped by 2 bases and J by 10 bases; unmatched bases: 11. Germline-derived CDR1 and CDR2 are MGHRA and YSYEKL. CDR3 DNA: TGCGCCAGCAGCCAAAATTACCGGGACAGAACCTCACCCCTCCACTTT. Protein: CASSQNYRDRTSPLHF.

The chain links TRBV19 to TRBJ1-2, with a possible D match to TRBD1 (5 bases). Between the trimmed V and J ends, which lost 5 bases and 13 bases, there was a span of 20 bases. CDR1 is LNHDA and CDR2 is SQIVND in the germline V gene (reference sequence). The CDR3 has 13 amino acids. The CDR3 sequence is CASSESWQGSSTF. For the CDR3, the DNA is TGTGCCAGTAGTGAGAGCTGGCAGGGATCCAGCACCTTC.